Presented here are 15 T cell receptor beta chains from one specimen sequenced in a study of cytotoxic CD8 clonotypes in ibrutinib-treated CLL. The method was immunoSEQ multiplex PCR; TCRdb's version includes in-frame clones alone and lacks a portion of them. The table includes roughly 76,000 clones, over 75% detected once. The source was PBMCs, collected at disease progression, from a patient treated with ibrutinib. Receptor source: a human donor with chronic lymphocytic leukemia.

This clone was counted a few times. The chain carries TRBV10-2 and TRBJ2-7; D tentatively reads TRBD1 or TRBD2 (5 bases each). Per the germline V gene, CDR1 is WSHSY and CDR2 is SAAADI. Trimming cost V 5 bases and J 0 bases, with 20 bases left between them. The CDR3 extends over 17 amino acids. The CDR3 spells CASSRHVGTASSYEQYF. The CDR3 region has the DNA TGCGCCAGCAGTCGCCACGTCGGGACGGCTAGCTCCTACGAGCAGTACTTC.

This chain connects TRBV11-2 to TRBJ1-1, with no clear D. V lost 4 bases, J lost 0 bases, and 15 bases lay in between. The CDR3 runs 16 residues. The V gene's germline CDR1 is SGHAT and CDR2 FQNNGV. The CDR3 reads CASSSQRHSLNTEAFF. The CDR3 DNA reads TGTGCCAGCAGCTCCCAGCGACACAGTTTGAACACTGAAGCTTTCTTT.

J is TRBJ1-2 and V is TRBV6-1; D may be TRBD1 (5 bases). The CDR3 length is 13 residues. In germline, CDR1 is MNHNS, CDR2 SASEGT. V lost 6 bases, J lost 4 bases, and 12 bases lay in between. CDR3 loop: CASRFTGPYGYTF. The CDR3, as DNA: TGTGCCAGCAGGTTTACAGGACCCTATGGCTACACCTTC.

The gene calls are TRBV6-6 and TRBJ1-2; D gene uncertain. This CDR3 is built from 12 residues. Trimming took off 6 bases at V and 3 bases at J, with 8 bases between the two ends. Germline V gene sequence: CDR1 MNHNY, CDR2 SVGAGI (reference sequence). Written as DNA, the CDR3 is TGTGCCAGCAGAAAAAGGGACTATGGCTACACCTTC. It translates to CASRKRDYGYTF.

The chain employs TRBV5-1 and TRBJ2-3; no reliable D call. V shed 0 bases and J shed 4 bases, with 3 bases lying between them. The CDR3 spans 12 residues. Germline V lookup: CDR1 SGHRS, CDR2 YFSETQ. In DNA form, the CDR3 reads TGCGCCAGCAGCTTGGTGGCAGATACGCAGTATTTT. It codes for CASSLVADTQYF.

The V gene is TRBV6-6, the J gene TRBJ2-3; 11 bases map to TRBD1. V shed 6 bases, J shed 1 base, and the junction held 0 bases outside the gene matches. Germline V gene sequence: CDR1 MNHNY, CDR2 SVGAGI (reference sequence). This CDR3 contains 14 residues. The CDR3 sequence: CASRGQGGTDTQYF. The CDR3 DNA follows: TGTGCCAGCAGGGGACAGGGGGGCACAGATACGCAGTATTTT.

This rearrangement joins TRBV28 to TRBJ1-1; D unclear. There are 13 residues in the CDR3. Trimming shortened V by 8 bases and J by 4 bases, and 14 bases separated the two germline ends. Per the germline V gene, CDR1 is MDHEN and CDR2 is SYDVKM. The CDR3 nucleotides read TGTGCCAGCCTCCCTTCCCCCTCCACTGAAGCTTTCTTT. Its translation is CASLPSPSTEAFF.

J is TRBJ1-4 and V is TRBV27; TRBD1 matches 7 bases. This CDR3 comprises 13 residues. Germline V lookup: CDR1 MNHEY, CDR2 SMNVEV (reference sequence). Unmatched junction bases numbered 2, after V lost 2 bases and J lost 8 bases. CDR3 nucleotide sequence: TGTGCCAGCAGTTTAAGCAGGGGGGAAAAACTGTTTTTT. Translation: CASSLSRGEKLFF.

The chain joins TRBV29-1 to TRBJ2-1; 8 bases are shared with TRBD2. The germline CDR1 and CDR2 sequences are SQVTM and ANQGSEA. The CDR3 consists of 15 residues. The trim removed 6 bases at V and 0 bases at J, leaving 7 bases unmatched. CDR3 bases: TGCAGCGTACCGAGCGGGAGCAGCTCCTACAATGAGCAGTTCTTC. It is translated as CSVPSGSSSYNEQFF.

This clone has a single count. This rearrangement joins TRBV5-4 to TRBJ2-7; D possibly corresponds to TRBD2 (5 bases). The CDR3 loop spans 13 amino acids. From germline, CDR1 is SGHNT and CDR2 YYREEE (reference sequence). The ends were cut back, 7 bases at V and 5 bases at J, with 16 bases in the middle. CDR3 protein: CASWTEEVDEQYF. CDR3 sequence (DNA): TGTGCCAGCTGGACGGAGGAAGTGGACGAGCAGTACTTC.

The CDR3 reads CASSLAFNTEAFF. CDR3 nucleotides: TGTGCCAGCAGCTTGGCCTTTAACACTGAAGCTTTCTTT. The chain joins TRBV5-5 to TRBJ1-1; D is uncertain. Germline CDR1 SGHKS, CDR2 YYEKEE (reference sequence). Trimming cost V 0 bases and J 2 bases, with 5 bases left between them. CDR3 length equals 13 residues.

The J gene is TRBJ1-1, the V gene TRBV2, with 7 bases identical to TRBD1. The CDR3 length is 15 residues. Germline trimming cut 5 bases from V and 2 bases from J; bases unmatched to any gene: 8. Germline values: CDR1 SNHLY, CDR2 FYNNEI. CDR3 DNA sequence: TGTGCCAGCAGTCAACAGGGGACGGCTAACACTGAAGCTTTCTTT. Its translation is CASSQQGTANTEAFF.

This chain uses TRBV27 with TRBJ2-2; D unclear. V dropped 4 bases and J dropped 4 bases, with 10 bases sitting between them. This CDR3 has 14 amino acids. Germline CDR1 and CDR2: MNHEY and SMNVEV (reference sequence). The CDR3 sequence is CASSSYRTTGELFF. CDR3 coding DNA: TGTGCCAGCAGTTCGTACCGAACCACCGGGGAGCTGTTTTTT.

V gene TRBV5-1 combines with J gene TRBJ2-7, with TRBD1 identical over 11 bases. The CDR3 consists of 14 residues. With 4 bases clipped from V and 4 bases from J, the junction kept 4 bases outside the gene matches. CDR1 and CDR2 from the germline V gene are SGHRS and YFSETQ. The CDR3 nucleotides read TGCGCCAGCAGCCAGGGACAGGGGGTTTACGAGCAGTACTTC. It yields the protein CASSQGQGVYEQYF.

The chain combines TRBV28 with TRBJ2-2; D is unresolved. V was clipped by 4 bases and J by 6 bases, with 12 bases between them. In germline, CDR1 is MDHEN, CDR2 SYDVKM. This CDR3 spans 14 amino acids. CDR3 bases: TGTGCCAGCAGTTCCCCGAGTCTTCCCGGGGAGCTGTTTTTT. It is translated as CASSSPSLPGELFF.